This T cell receptor beta chain comes out of a study of blood T cell repertoires in COVID-19. Profiled with immunoSEQ multiplex PCR; TCRdb holds only in-frame clones, not every one. The sample contains under 300,000 clones, approximately 86% of which appear only once. The V and J ends lost 6 bases and 2 bases respectively, with 17 bases between them. CDR1 is MNHEY and CDR2 is SVGAGI in the germline V gene. The CDR3 extends over 15 amino acids. The study assigned cohorts using participant-reported clinical history. Sequencing used PBMCs or T cells enriched from blood (not recorded which). This sequence originates from a woman aged 40 to 50 with acute COVID-19. The chain recombines TRBV6-5 with TRBJ2-7; a weak D match, TRBD2 (6 bases). The CDR3 is CASRLIAADTYEQYF. DNA for the CDR3: TGTGCCAGCAGACTAATAGCGGCGGATACCTACGAGCAGTACTTC.